These T cell receptor beta chains were read from a single sample in a study of T cells in Graves' hyperthyroidism and ophthalmopathy. MiXCR, applied by TCRdb to the multiplex PCR reads, yields one record per CDR3 protein. Of approximately 400,000 distinct CDR3 sequences in the sample, approximately 15% are singletons; the top ten hold roughly 7.4%. Sequencing input: blood. The receptors derive from a woman between 18 and 29 years old with Graves' hyperthyroidism. Each CDR3 is given with its conserved first and last residue. D genes are given only for firm matches. Only some rows state a clone size, as once, few, many or a class for expanded clones.

>TRBV7-8|.|TRBJ2-3|many
TGTGCCAGCAGCCTAAGCGGGTTAACCAACACAGATACGCAGTATTTT
CASSLSGLTNTDTQYF
>TRBV4-2|TRBD2|TRBJ2-2|.
TGTGCCAGCAGCCACCTGGGGAGGGCGAACACCGGGGAGCTGTTTTTT
CASSHLGRANTGELFF
>TRBV7-9|.|TRBJ2-7|.
TGTGCCAGCAGCCCCCGGCCCTCCTACGAGCAGCACTTC
CASSPRPSYEQHF
>TRBV6-2/TRBV6-3|.|TRBJ2-1|many
TGTGCCAGCAGCACACAGGGAACCCCCAATGAGCAGTTCTTC
CASSTQGTPNEQFF
>TRBV12-3/TRBV12-4|TRBD1|TRBJ2-7|many
TGTGCCAGCCTTTTGCAGGGGGCCTACGAGCAGTACTTC
CASLLQGAYEQYF
>TRBV20-1|.|TRBJ2-5|few
TGCAGTGCTAGAGTCCTCGCGGGGAACCAAGAGACCCAGTACTTC
CSARVLAGNQETQYF
>TRBV29-1|.|TRBJ2-7|many
TGCAGCGTTGGTGCGGACTCCTACGAGCAGTACTTC
CSVGADSYEQYF
>TRBV18|.|TRBJ1-1|many
TGTGCCAGCTCACCTTCGTTGAGTAGCACTGAAGCTTTCTTT
CASSPSLSSTEAFF
>TRBV2|TRBD1|TRBJ2-2|.
TGTGCCAGCATGGGAAGGACAGGGGAGTCCGGGGAGCTGTTTTTT
CASMGRTGESGELFF
>TRBV11-3|TRBD2|TRBJ2-1|few
TGTGCCAGCAGCCCCCGGACTAGCGGGGCGTTAAATGAGCAGTTCTTC
CASSPRTSGALNEQFF
>TRBV29-1|.|TRBJ1-2|many
TGCAGCGTTGAAGTAACCAACTATGGCTACACCTTC
CSVEVTNYGYTF
>TRBV10-3|.|TRBJ2-1|few
TGTGCCATCAGTGGACCAGGGAATGAGCAGTTCTTC
CAISGPGNEQFF
>TRBV5-1|.|TRBJ1-4|many
TGCGCCAGCAGCACGCGATCCTCAGGGGCGACTAATGAAAAACTGTTTTTT
CASSTRSSGATNEKLFF
>TRBV5-1|.|TRBJ1-2|.
TGCGCCAGCAGCTTGCCCCCCGCCTCTGGCTACACCTTC
CASSLPPASGYTF
>TRBV20-1|.|TRBJ1-4|many
TGCAGTGCCCGTGGACTTCAGGTGGATGAAAAACTGTTTTTT
CSARGLQVDEKLFF
>TRBV4-2|.|TRBJ2-2|few
TGTGCCAGCAGCGGGCTAGCCAACACCGGGGAGCTGTTTTTT
CASSGLANTGELFF
>TRBV20-1|TRBD1|TRBJ2-5|many
TGCAGTGCGCCAGCCAGGGGGCCGAGGGAGACCCAGTACTTC
CSAPARGPRETQYF
>TRBV12-3/TRBV12-4|TRBD1|TRBJ1-4|many
TGTGCCAGCAGCCCCCTCGACAGGGCTCGCGGGGAAAAACTGTTTTTT
CASSPLDRARGEKLFF
>TRBV10-3|TRBD2|TRBJ2-7|.
TGTGCCATCAACCCTAGCGGGAGAGGGGACGAGCAGTACTTC
CAINPSGRGDEQYF
>TRBV24-1|TRBD2|TRBJ2-2|few
TGTGCCACCAGTGATCCTAGCGGGAGGGCCACAGGGAACACCGGGGAGCTGTTTTTT
CATSDPSGRATGNTGELFF
>TRBV7-2|.|TRBJ1-5|once
TGTGCCAGCAGCTTAGCTCCGCGGGGGGTGTACCAGCCCCAGCATTTT
CASSLAPRGVYQPQHF
>TRBV11-2|TRBD2|TRBJ2-5|.
TGTGCCAGCAGCCCTAGCCGGGGGGACGAGACCCAGTACTTC
CASSPSRGDETQYF
>TRBV20-1|TRBD1|TRBJ1-5|.
TGCAGTGCTAGCCTCGGACAGGGGAAGGGTCAGCCCCAGCATTTT
CSASLGQGKGQPQHF
>TRBV20-1|.|TRBJ1-4|many
TGCAGTGCTAGAGTGGTGGCCCAGGGTCCGACGATCGAAAAACTGTTTTTT
CSARVVAQGPTIEKLFF
>TRBV4-1|.|TRBJ1-2|many
TGCGCCAGCAGCCAAGGGGCATATGGCTACACCTTC
CASSQGAYGYTF
>TRBV4-1|.|TRBJ1-1|.
TGCGCCAGCAGCCAAGATCCACTCCCCCCTGGGGGGGTTGAAGCTTTCTTT
CASSQDPLPPGGVEAFF
>TRBV2|.|TRBJ1-6|many
TGTGCCAGCAGTGAAGAGGTTACGGCTGGTGCACCCCTCCACTTT
CASSEEVTAGAPLHF
>TRBV19|.|TRBJ2-2|few
TGTGCCAGTATAGAAGGGACGCTTAACACCGGGGAGCTGTTTTTT
CASIEGTLNTGELFF
>TRBV19|TRBD1|TRBJ2-7|many
TGTGCCACCCACGGGACAGACTCCTACGAGCAGTACTTC
CATHGTDSYEQYF
>TRBV20-1|.|TRBJ2-3|.
TGCAGTGCTACTAATATTGGGGGACACAGCACAGATACGCAGTATTTT
CSATNIGGHSTDTQYF
>TRBV19|TRBD1|TRBJ1-5|few
TGTGCCAGTAGTAGATTAGGAGGGAGGGACAGGACGGGCAGCAATCAGCCCCAGCATTTT
CASSRLGGRDRTGSNQPQHF
>TRBV3-1|TRBD1|TRBJ2-7|many
TGTGCCAGCAGCCCTCGGACAGGGCCTAATGAGCAGTACTTC
CASSPRTGPNEQYF
>TRBV27|.|TRBJ2-7|many
TGTGCCAGCAGTCCTTGGACGGGTAGACTGGGCTACGAGCAGTACTTC
CASSPWTGRLGYEQYF
>TRBV7-9|TRBD1|TRBJ2-7|many
TGTGCCAGCAGCTTAGCTCGGACAGGGAGTAACTACGAGCAGTACTTC
CASSLARTGSNYEQYF
>TRBV14|.|TRBJ2-7|.
TGTGCCAGCAGCTTCAACCGCGGGCCCTACGAGCAGTACTTC
CASSFNRGPYEQYF
>TRBV10-3|.|TRBJ2-2|many
TGTGCCATCGGAGGACCAGGAGCCGGGGAGCTGTTTTTT
CAIGGPGAGELFF
>TRBV7-8|TRBD1|TRBJ2-7|many
TGTGCCAGCAGCTCCCTGACAGGGTTTTACGAGCAGTACTTC
CASSSLTGFYEQYF
>TRBV10-3|.|TRBJ2-1|.
TGTGCCATCAGTGACGTATCAGGGTTGCGGAATGAGCAGTTCTTC
CAISDVSGLRNEQFF
>TRBV6-1|.|TRBJ2-2|many
TGTGCCAGCAGTGTGGGGCCTCTCGGCGGGGAGCTGTTTTTT
CASSVGPLGGELFF
>TRBV25-1|.|TRBJ1-4|.
TGTGCCAGCAGGAGGGGTTTCGATGAAAAACTGTTTTTT
CASRRGFDEKLFF
>TRBV3-1|TRBD2|TRBJ2-5|.
TGTGCCAGCAGCCAAGGGGCGGGGGGGACCCAGTACTTC
CASSQGAGGTQYF